Below are 2 T cell receptor beta chains sequenced from a single sample in a study of vaccination and CD4 T cells after COVID-19. The antigens for these receptors are not known. Sequence data for DNA of cultured CD4+ T cells were generated by the Oncomine TCR Beta short-read assay. TCRdb analysed the PCR reads with MiXCR anew, one entry per CDR3 protein. The sample lists under 20,000 distinct CDR3 sequences, about 40% occurring once. Treatment noted: approximately 11-day PBMC culture with coronavirus spike peptide pools or control peptides (ViraFEST assay). Source material: cultured CD4+ T cells from blood. These receptors were obtained from a human donor with COVID-19.

V is TRBV20-1 and J is TRBJ2-3; 8 positions match TRBD2. This CDR3 comprises 14 residues. Germline V lookup: CDR1 DFQATT, CDR2 SNEGSKA (reference sequence). After removal of 5 bases from V and 3 bases from J, the junction contained 7 bases not matched to a gene. The CDR3 DNA reads TGCAGTGCTCCCCCCGGGACTAGTACAGATACGCAGTATTTT. Amino acids: CSAPPGTSTDTQYF.

The chain combines TRBV5-1 with TRBJ1-2; no definite D call. This CDR3 is 14 amino acids long. The germline CDR1 and CDR2 sequences are SGHRS and YFSETQ. Trimming pared 4 bases from V and 8 bases from J, leaving 18 bases between. In DNA, the CDR3 is TGCGCCAGCAGCCCGGGATCCTCTATCCTAGGCTACACCTTC. Residues: CASSPGSSILGYTF.